These T cell receptor beta chains were read from a single sample in a study of human T cells and chemical hapten exposure. One entry per CDR3 protein, called by TCRdb with MiXCR from the RACE reads. The sample has roughly 45,000 distinct CDR3 sequences, 9.3% seen once. The sequences come from whole blood, collected in connection with sensitization to the hapten diphenylcyclopropenone (DPC). The source of these receptors is a woman in her fifties or sixties with alopecia areata. Some clones in this sample may be carry-over from other donors' samples. Each CDR3 is given with its conserved first and last residue. The D gene is left open where the match is weak. Some rows have no size entry. The others give once, few or many, or a class for an expanded clone.

TRBJ1-5,NA,TRBV7-8,many,CASSPMDSNQPQHF,TGTGCCAGCAGCCCGATGGACAGCAATCAGCCCCAGCATTTT
TRBJ1-6,NA,TRBV7-6,many,CASSRLGRNSPLHF,TGTGCCAGCAGCCGACTGGGGAGGAATTCACCCCTCCACTTT
TRBJ1-1,NA,TRBV5-1,medium-sized,CASSFVGENTEAFF,TGCGCCAGCAGCTTCGTGGGAGAGAACACTGAAGCTTTCTTT
TRBJ2-5,NA,TRBV2,many,CASSREQPGLRETQYF,TGTGCCAGCAGCCGCGAACAGCCGGGACTGAGGGAGACCCAGTACTTC
TRBJ1-5,NA,TRBV28,few,CASSLLGNRNQPQHF,TGTGCCAGCAGTTTACTGGGTAATCGCAATCAGCCCCAGCATTTT
TRBJ1-1,TRBD1,TRBV5-1,NA,CASSWGQGRPGNTEAFF,TGCGCCAGCAGTTGGGGACAGGGCCGCCCTGGGAACACTGAAGCTTTCTTT
TRBJ1-1,TRBD1,TRBV6-1,many,CASRSAGTANTEAFF,TGTGCCAGCAGGTCCGCCGGGACAGCAAACACTGAAGCTTTCTTT
TRBJ1-6,NA,TRBV14,few,CASSQDLPYNSPLHF,TGTGCCAGCAGCCAAGATCTACCCTATAATTCACCCCTCCACTTT
TRBJ1-1,NA,TRBV10-2,many,CASSESMDRAKTEAFF,TGCGCCAGCAGTGAGTCTATGGACAGAGCCAAGACTGAAGCTTTCTTT
TRBJ1-1,NA,TRBV30,many,CAWSVLFSTEAFF,TGTGCCTGGAGTGTACTTTTCAGCACTGAAGCTTTCTTT
TRBJ2-1,TRBD2,TRBV14,many,CASSQLLAGGNEQFF,TGTGCCAGCAGCCAGCTACTAGCGGGAGGCAATGAGCAGTTCTTC
TRBJ2-5,NA,TRBV7-2,NA,CASSFGLQETQYF,TGTGCCAGCAGCTTCGGACTGCAAGAGACCCAGTACTTC
TRBJ2-4,NA,TRBV28,few,CASSFRRGINIQYF,TGTGCCAGCAGTTTTCGTAGGGGCATAAACATTCAGTACTTC
TRBJ2-7,NA,TRBV7-8,many,CASSLVVAPYEQYF,TGTGCCAGCAGCTTAGTGGTGGCCCCCTACGAGCAGTACTTC
TRBJ2-7,NA,TRBV9,few,CASSVEGRLSYEQYF,TGTGCCAGCAGCGTAGAAGGACGCCTCTCCTACGAGCAGTACTTC
TRBJ1-3,NA,TRBV2,many,CASSPSGAGNTIYF,TGTGCCAGCAGTCCGTCGGGAGCTGGAAACACCATATATTTT
TRBJ1-5,NA,TRBV2,many,CASTLGRVEQPQHF,TGTGCCAGCACTCTAGGGAGGGTTGAGCAGCCCCAGCATTTT
TRBJ2-7,NA,TRBV11-2,many,CASSPFTGYEQYF,TGTGCCAGCAGCCCATTTACAGGGTACGAGCAGTACTTC
TRBJ2-5,NA,TRBV11-3,many,CASSLTVQETQYF,TGTGCCAGCAGCTTGACGGTCCAAGAGACCCAGTACTTC
TRBJ1-5,TRBD1,TRBV29-1,few,CSAATGVRGQPQHF,TGCAGCGCCGCGACAGGGGTGAGAGGCCAGCCCCAGCATTTT
TRBJ1-2,NA,TRBV5-1,many,CASSRGELGYGYTF,TGCGCCAGCAGCCGAGGGGAGCTAGGCTATGGCTACACCTTC
TRBJ2-7,NA,TRBV28,many,CASKSVGEQYF,TGTGCCAGCAAGTCGGTCGGGGAGCAGTACTTC
TRBJ2-3,NA,TRBV3-1,few,CASSQDLVADTQYF,TGTGCCAGCAGCCAAGACCTAGTGGCAGATACGCAGTATTTT
TRBJ2-3,NA,TRBV7-9,many,CASSPSGNTDTQYF,TGTGCCAGCAGCCCCAGCGGAAACACAGATACGCAGTATTTT